These 14 T cell receptor beta chains share one sample of origin, sequenced in a study of post-analysis software for immune sequencing data. For these receptors, no antigen is known. The study's findings and limits: Comparison of patients with controls showed five TRBV segments more frequent in patients, TRBV5-6, TRBV5-1 and TRBV20-1 among them.

Unique molecular identifiers featured in each of the TCR beta cDNA libraries. Via MiXCR, TCRdb re-called the PCR reads, giving one row per CDR3 protein. The sample comprises 180,000 or so distinct CDR3 sequences, approximately 29% of which are singletons, and 3.4% rests with the top ten. Sequenced input: blood. The source of these receptors is a girl under 18 with multiple sclerosis.

This clonotype has just a few counts. The V call is TRBV19, the J call TRBJ2-5; D is uncertain. Deletions cut 7 bases from V and 7 bases from J, with 19 bases between. Germline values: CDR1 LNHDA, CDR2 SQIVND (reference sequence). CDR3 length equals 14 residues. The CDR3 spells CASTPDSWRGTQYF. In DNA form, the CDR3 reads TGTGCCAGTACCCCAGACTCATGGCGCGGGACCCAGTACTTC.

The table lists this clonotype with many counts. The chain couples TRBV7-2 to TRBJ1-5; D is unresolved. V dropped 4 bases and J dropped 5 bases, with 9 bases sitting between them. CDR3 length equals 13 residues. Germline V CDR1 and CDR2: SGHTA, FQGNSA. CDR3 DNA: TGTGCCAGCAGCTCCGACTCTCATCAGCCCCAGCATTTT. Translation gives CASSSDSHQPQHF.

As to this clonotype: A much larger clone differs by one base, so this may be a read error. This chain links TRBV5-1 with TRBJ2-5, with a weak D call TRBD1 (6 bases). V was pared by 0 bases and J by 9 bases, with 18 bases between. Germline CDR1 SGHRS, CDR2 YFSETQ. The CDR3 contains 15 residues. The CDR3 here is CASSLEYLPEGAQYF. CDR3 coding DNA: TGCGCCAGCAGCTTGGAATATCTTCCCGAGGGGGCCCAGTACTTC.

Note on this clonotype: A junction boundary mismatches the germline segment, possibly from a read error. The chain links TRBV10-3 to TRBJ2-7, with D possibly TRBD2 on 5 matching bases. CDR3 size: 15 residues. The germline V gene encodes CDR1 ENHRY and CDR2 SYGVKD. DNA for the CDR3: TGTGCCATCAGTGACACGGACGCTTCGGGATACGAGCAGGACTTC. This sequence encodes CAISDTDASGYEQDF.

This clonotype was recorded a few times. V gene TRBV20-1 combines with J gene TRBJ1-5; the match to TRBD1 covers 7 bases. The trim removed 3 bases at V and 6 bases at J, leaving 8 bases unmatched. Germline V gene sequence: CDR1 DFQATT, CDR2 SNEGSKA (reference sequence). This CDR3 is built from 14 residues. The CDR3 DNA is TGCAGTGCTAGGGAGGGGGCTTCGGGTCAGCCCCAGCATTTT. Protein: CSAREGASGQPQHF.

This clonotype has at least ten counts. V usage is TRBV5-1 and J usage is TRBJ2-1; 8 bases line up with TRBD2. Germline loops: CDR1 SGHRS, CDR2 YFSETQ. J was trimmed by 8 bases and V by 5 bases; bases with no gene match: 12. This CDR3 has 15 amino acids. CDR3 sequence reads: CASRNMVRGDYEQFF. The DNA of the CDR3 is TGCGCCAGCAGGAATATGGTGCGGGGGGACTATGAGCAGTTCTTC.

The chain employs TRBV13 and TRBJ2-7; D possibly corresponds to TRBD2 (5 bases). The V gene lost 4 bases and the J gene lost 6 bases, with 10 bases spanning the gap. CDR3 length: 12 amino acids. Germline assignment: CDR1 PRHDT and CDR2 FYEKMQ (reference sequence). The CDR3 DNA is TGTGCCAGCAGCTCCCTGGCGGGCGAGCAGTACTTC. Its protein is CASSSLAGEQYF.

About this clonotype itself: This may be a read error, as it is one base from a much larger clone. The chain carries TRBV5-5 and TRBJ2-7; D perhaps matches TRBD2 (6 bases). This CDR3 spans 16 amino acids. The germline V gene encodes CDR1 SGHKS and CDR2 YYEKEE (reference sequence). CDR3 nucleotides: TGTGTCAGCAGCTGGTCGTTGTTGCGGGACTCCTACGAGCAGTACTTC. Amino acid sequence: CVSSWSLLRDSYEQYF.

This clonotype was picked up many times. This chain connects TRBV6-5 to TRBJ2-1; D is unclear. V gave up 5 bases and J gave up 8 bases, with 13 bases separating them. This CDR3 has 13 residues. Germline-derived CDR1 and CDR2 are MNHEY and SVGAGI. The CDR3 nucleotides are TGTGCCAGCAGTACGACTCGTACCCATGAGCAGTTCTTC. Protein sequence: CASSTTRTHEQFF.

This clonotype was seen only a few times. V is TRBV7-3 and J is TRBJ2-2, with 9 bases identical to TRBD2. The germline CDR1 and CDR2 sequences are SGHTA and FQGTGA. This CDR3 has 15 amino acids. V dropped 9 bases and J dropped 5; count of bases not matched to a gene: 10. The CDR3 loop reads CASSRLAERTGELFF. DNA of the CDR3: TGTGCCAGTAGCCGACTAGCGGAACGTACCGGGGAGCTGTTTTTT. Full variable domain (missing parts from reference TRBV7-3 and TRBJ2-2): GAGVSQTPSNKVTEKGKYVELRCDPISGHTALYWYRQSLGQGPEFLIYFQGTGAADDSGLPNDRFFAVRPEGSVSTLKIQRTERGDSAVYLCASSRLAERTGELFFGEGSRLTVL.

The sample holds a few counts of this clonotype. Germline and junction disagree at one end, which may indicate a read error. The gene calls are TRBV4-1 and TRBJ1-5; D is unclear. This CDR3 contains 17 residues. Germline V gene sequence: CDR1 MGHRA, CDR2 YSYEKL. The CDR3 DNA is TGCGCCAGCAGCCAAGATTCCGGACTCTGTAGCGATCAGCCCCAGCATTTT. Its protein is CASSQDSGLCSDQPQHF.

This clonotype showed up many times. The chain couples TRBV7-2 to TRBJ1-2; tentative D call: TRBD1 (5 bases). Per germline, CDR1 SGHTA and CDR2 FQGNSA. The CDR3 length is 13 residues. The V end was cut by 2 bases, the J end by 6 bases, with 10 bases between. The chain's CDR3 is CASSLSGNDGYTF. The CDR3 bases are TGTGCCAGCAGCTTATCAGGGAATGATGGCTACACCTTC.

In the case of this clonotype: This could be a read error, since a much larger clone is one nucleotide away. CDR3 coding DNA: TGCAGTGCTAGAGATCTAAGGACTAGCACCGTCACCTACGAGCAGTTCTTC. The encoded protein is CSARDLRTSTVTYEQFF. The V and J genes are TRBV20-1 and TRBJ2-1; 8 bases agree with TRBD2. Trimming cost V 0 bases and J 10 bases; bases outside gene matches: 17. Per the germline V gene, CDR1 is DFQATT and CDR2 is SNEGSKA (reference sequence). This CDR3 is 17 amino acids long.

This clonotype showed up many times. The chain employs TRBV7-3 and TRBJ2-1, with a tentative D call TRBD2 (5 bases). The germline V gene has CDR1 SGHTA and CDR2 FQGTGA. V was shortened by 2 bases and J by 8 bases, with 13 bases between the two germline ends. The CDR3 runs to 14 residues. CDR3 DNA: TGTGCCAGCAGCTTAGGTGGAGGAGACGATGAGCAGTTCTTC. Residues: CASSLGGGDDEQFF.